A selection of T cell receptor beta chains follows, all from one sample in a study of blood T cell repertoires in COVID-19. Sequenced by immunoSEQ multiplex PCR; TCRdb stores in-frame clones only, minus some. The sample lists 200,000 to 250,000 clones, around four fifths occurring once. The sample comprised peripheral blood. All receptors derive from a woman of 80 years or more with COVID-19, enrolled during active disease. Both conserved end residues are part of each CDR3.

>TRBJ1-1|TRBV28
CASSLGRVNTEAFF
>TRBJ1-1|TRBV3-1/TRBV3-2
CASSSGAILEAFF
>TRBJ2-1|TRBV5-4
CASSLGLAGVDNEQFF
>TRBJ1-4|TRBV7-8
CASSLAGQRGEKLFF
>TRBJ2-7|TRBV11-2
CASSPGLAEIYEQYF
>TRBJ2-7|TRBV4-1
CASSQEPSGRAYEQYF
>TRBJ1-2|TRBV27
CASSFAGAYGYTF
>TRBJ1-3|TRBV18
CASSPGDRLGSGNTIYF
>TRBJ1-4|TRBV23-1
CASSRPGWNEKLFF
>TRBJ2-5|TRBV15
CATSRFGALETQYF
>TRBJ2-7|TRBV6-2/TRBV6-3
CASSLDRVAYEQYF
>TRBJ2-3|TRBV4-2
CASSQGGQGNTDTQYF
>TRBJ1-6|TRBV2
CASNSRGTWSSYNSPLHF
>TRBJ1-1|TRBV4-2
CASSQGDRGGAFF
>TRBJ2-1|TRBV11-3
CASSLSSGTYNEQFF
>TRBJ2-1|TRBV10-3
CAISEPGLAGGSEQFF
>TRBJ1-3|TRBV9
CASSYQGNTGNTIYF
>TRBJ2-7|TRBV5-4
CASSSPGLAGGAGGDKQYF
>TRBJ2-1|TRBV24-1
CATSDLKSGKLNEQFF
>TRBJ2-7|TRBV28
CASSLTTGGRGEQYF
>TRBJ2-5|TRBV7-6
CASSPGTGETQYF
>TRBJ2-7|TRBV4-1
CASSPTGQDYEQYF
>TRBJ1-2|TRBV15
CATSSYRDGYTF